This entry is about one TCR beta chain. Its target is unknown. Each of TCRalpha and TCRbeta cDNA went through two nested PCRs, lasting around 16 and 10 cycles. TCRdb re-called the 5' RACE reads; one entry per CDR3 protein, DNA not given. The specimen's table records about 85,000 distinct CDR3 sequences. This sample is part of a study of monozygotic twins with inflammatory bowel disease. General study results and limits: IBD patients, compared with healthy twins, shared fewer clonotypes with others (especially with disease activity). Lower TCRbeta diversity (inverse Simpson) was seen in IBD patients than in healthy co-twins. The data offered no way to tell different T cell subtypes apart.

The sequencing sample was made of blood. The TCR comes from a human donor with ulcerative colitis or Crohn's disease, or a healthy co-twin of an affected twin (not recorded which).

This CDR3 is CASSPGHNYGYTF. The chain employs TRBV7-9 and TRBJ1-2; TCRdb calls TRBD1, which cannot be checked without DNA. This CDR3 contains 13 residues. CDR1 is SEHNR and CDR2 is FQNEAQ in the germline V gene (reference sequence).